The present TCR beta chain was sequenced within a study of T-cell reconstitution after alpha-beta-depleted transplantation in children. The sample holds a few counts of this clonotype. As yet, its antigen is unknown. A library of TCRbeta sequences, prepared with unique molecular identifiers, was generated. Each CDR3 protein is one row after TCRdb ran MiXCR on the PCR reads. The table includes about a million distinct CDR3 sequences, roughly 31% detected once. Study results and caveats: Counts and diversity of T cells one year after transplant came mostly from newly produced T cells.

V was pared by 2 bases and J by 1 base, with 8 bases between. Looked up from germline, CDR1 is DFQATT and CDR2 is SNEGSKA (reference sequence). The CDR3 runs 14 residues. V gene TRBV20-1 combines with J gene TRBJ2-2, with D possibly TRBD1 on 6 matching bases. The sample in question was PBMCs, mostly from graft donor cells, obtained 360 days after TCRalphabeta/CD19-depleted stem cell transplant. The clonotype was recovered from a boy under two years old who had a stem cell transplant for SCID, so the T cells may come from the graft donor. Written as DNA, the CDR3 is TGCAGTGCTAGAATACAGGGGAACACCGGGGAGCTGTTTTTT. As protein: CSARIQGNTGELFF.